Listed here are 32 T cell receptor beta chains from one sample, sequenced in a study of blood T cells in healthy people across ages. The second PCR ran roughly 6 to 12 cycles with a sample-barcoded 5' primer and J-beta primers. TCRdb re-analysed the 5' RACE reads in MiXCR, keeping a single row per CDR3 protein. The data contain about 1.5 million distinct CDR3 sequences, approximately 42% of them singletons. Specimen: blood. These receptors came from a woman between 18 and 29 years old in good health.

This chain joins TRBV7-2 and TRBJ2-1; perhaps TRBD2 as D (5 bases). This CDR3 spans 14 amino acids. Trimming took off 6 bases at V and 6 bases at J, with 15 bases between the two ends. Germline V gene lookup returns CDR1 SGHTA and CDR2 FQGNSA. The CDR3 loop reads CASRLTGIGNEQFF. The CDR3 coding sequence is TGTGCCAGCAGGTTAACGGGGATTGGCAATGAGCAGTTCTTC.

This chain connects TRBV7-9 to TRBJ1-4, with D unclear. Trimming cost V 5 bases and J 8 bases, with 15 bases left between them. The CDR3 loop spans 14 amino acids. Germline CDR1 is SEHNR and CDR2 is FQNEAQ (reference sequence). CDR3 nucleotides: TGTGCCAGCAGCGTAATCGGCGGCTTCGAAAAACTGTTTTTT. As protein: CASSVIGGFEKLFF.

This clonotype was seen a few times. The germline gene is not matched at one end of the junction; a read error may be the cause. This chain connects TRBV7-9 to TRBJ2-3; D is perhaps TRBD2 (6 bases). The length of the CDR3 is 15 residues. CDR1 is SEHNR and CDR2 is FQNEAQ in the germline V gene (reference sequence). CDR3 sequence (DNA): TGTGCCAGCAGCTGGGGGGACGGACGCACATATACGCAGTATTTT. It yields the protein CASSWGDGRTYTQYF.

This clonotype appeared a few times. The chain combines TRBV7-8 with TRBJ2-6; D ambiguous. V was trimmed by 4 bases and J by 0 bases, leaving 10 bases between them. The CDR3 has 16 amino acids. In germline, CDR1 is SGHVS, CDR2 FQNEAQ. DNA for the CDR3: TGTGCCAGCAGCTCTACGAGAGTCTCTGGGGCCAACGTCCTGACTTTC. This encodes CASSSTRVSGANVLTF.

This clonotype has only a few counts. CDR3 region: CASSYYTGTGRKELFF. The CDR3 coding sequence is TGTGCCAGCAGCTATTATACCGGGACAGGGCGGAAAGAACTGTTTTTT. The V call is TRBV13, the J call TRBJ1-4; TRBD1 matches at 9 bases. This CDR3 is built from 16 residues. From germline, CDR1 is PRHDT and CDR2 FYEKMQ (reference sequence). The ends lost 4 bases at V and 12 bases at J; junction bases unmatched: 15. The variable domain in full, with the rest retrieved from reference TRBV13 and TRBJ1-4, is AAGVIQSPRHLIKEKRETATLKCYPIPRHDTVYWYQQGPGQDPQFLISFYEKMQSDKGSIPDRFSAQQFSDYHSELNMSSLELGDSALYFCASSYYTGTGRKELFFGSGTQLSVL.

This clonotype appeared once. The rearrangement links TRBV15 to TRBJ2-1; D is uncertain. Trimming shortened V by 0 bases and J by 10 bases, and 10 bases separated the two germline ends. Germline CDR1 LNHNV, CDR2 YYDKDF (reference sequence). This CDR3 comprises 13 residues. CDR3 protein: CATSRDSFHEQFF. For the CDR3, the DNA is TGTGCCACCAGCAGAGATAGTTTCCACGAGCAGTTCTTC. The full variable domain, completed using reference TRBV15 and TRBJ2-1, is DAMVIQNPRYQVTQFGKPVTLSCSQTLNHNVMYWYQQKSSQAPKLLFHYYDKDFNNEADTPDNFQSRRPNTSFCFLDIRSPGLGDTAMYLCATSRDSFHEQFFGPGTRLTVL.

Notes on this clonotype: A junction end diverges from the germline sequence, so it may reflect a read error. The chain recombines TRBV9 with TRBJ2-3; 7 bases are shared with TRBD2. Germline CDR1 is SGDLS and CDR2 is YYNGEE. The CDR3 consists of 15 residues. CDR3 sequence reads: CANSGVGRITDTQYF. Here the CDR3 DNA reads TGTGCCAACAGCGGGGTCGGGAGAATCACAGATACGCAGTATTTT. Filled out from reference TRBV9 and TRBJ2-3, the complete variable domain reads DSGVTQTPKHLITATGQRVTLRCSPRSGDLSVYWYQQSLDQGLQFLIQYYNGEERAKGNILERFSAQQFPDLHSELNLSSLELGDSALYFCANSGVGRITDTQYFGPGTRLTVL.

On this clonotype: This may come from a read error, since a much larger clone is one base off. The rearrangement joins TRBV29-1 to TRBJ2-5; 7 positions match TRBD1. The CDR3 is made up of 13 amino acids. Germline V gene lookup returns CDR1 SQVTM and CDR2 ANQGSEA. The CDR3 reads CRVEENLQGQQYF. DNA for the CDR3: TGCCGCGTTGAAGAGAACTTACAGGGGCAGCAGTACTTC.

The rearrangement uses TRBV20-1 and TRBJ1-1; D gene uncertain. V shed 1 base and J shed 6 bases, with 12 bases lying between them. The germline gives CDR1 DFQATT, CDR2 SNEGSKA (reference sequence). The CDR3 covers 13 residues. CDR3 bases: TGCAGTGCTAGAGCCCCTGGCAGATCTGAAGCTTTCTTT. This encodes CSARAPGRSEAFF.

There are a few counts of this clonotype. This chain connects TRBV6-2 or TRBV6-3 to TRBJ2-3; 11 bases agree with TRBD2. The CDR3 sequence is 15 residues long. Germline assignment: CDR1 MNHEY and CDR2 SVGEGT. V lost 1 base and J lost 5; bases outside the gene matches: 2. CDR3 DNA: TGTGCCAGCAGTTACTTGGGGACTAGCGGAGATACGCAGTATTTT. Protein sequence: CASSYLGTSGDTQYF.

The chain couples TRBV5-6 to TRBJ2-3; 9 positions agree with TRBD2. Germline assignment: CDR1 SGHDT and CDR2 YYEEEE. The ends lost 4 bases at V and 2 bases at J; junction bases unmatched: 5. CDR3 length: 15 residues. CDR3 bases: TGTGCCAGCAGCCCAAGCGGGGGGAACACAGATACGCAGTATTTT. Encoded protein: CASSPSGGNTDTQYF.

This chain joins TRBV7-2 and TRBJ2-5; tentatively, D is TRBD1 (6 bases). The J call may be wrong; the DNA end is better matched by TRBJ2-7. The germline CDR1 and CDR2 sequences are SGHTA and FQGNSA. The CDR3 runs 14 residues. In DNA form, the CDR3 reads TGTGCCAGCAGCTTGGGGCACAGGGACTACGAGCAGTACTTC. It yields the protein CASSLGHRDYEQYF.

This chain connects TRBV19 to TRBJ1-1, with D perhaps TRBD1 (6 bases). The CDR3 runs to 13 residues. The V end lost 3 bases, the J end lost 4 bases, and 9 bases lay between the germline ends. Germline V gene sequence: CDR1 LNHDA, CDR2 SQIVND (reference sequence). The chain's CDR3 is CASSMGAATEAFF. As DNA, the CDR3 is TGTGCCAGTAGTATGGGGGCGGCCACTGAAGCTTTCTTT.

Remarks on this clonotype: A much larger clone differs by one base, so this may be a read error. The rearrangement links TRBV11-2 to TRBJ1-5; 7 bases line up with TRBD1. Trimming removed 8 bases from V and 6 bases from J; junction bases left unmatched: 10. The germline V gene has CDR1 SGHAT and CDR2 FQNNGV. CDR3 length equals 14 residues. The CDR3 loop reads CASRLDRAAQPQHF. The CDR3 nucleotides are TGTGCCAGCCGCCTCGACAGGGCGGCTCAGCCCCAGCATTTT.

The chain recombines TRBV15 with TRBJ2-3; D gene ambiguous. The CDR3 runs 14 residues. CDR1 LNHNV and CDR2 YYDKDF come from the germline V gene (reference sequence). The V end was cut by 3 bases, the J end by 4 bases, with 11 bases between. The CDR3 sequence is CATSSSSTADTQYF. The CDR3 DNA follows: TGTGCCACCAGCAGCTCTTCAACAGCAGATACGCAGTATTTT.

V and J are TRBV21-1 and TRBJ2-7; TRBD1 is the table's D call and was not checked against the DNA. TRBV21-1 is a pseudogene segment. The CDR3 runs to 14 residues. CDR3 DNA: TGTGCCGACAACAGGTGGGGGGGACCCTACGAGCAGTACTTC. It translates to CADNRWGGPYEQYF.

This clonotype occurred a few times. Here the CDR3 reads CASSDRTGLGQFF. As DNA, the CDR3 is TGTGCCAGCAGTGATCGGACAGGGCTGGGGCAGTTCTTC. The rearrangement joins TRBV6-1 to TRBJ2-1; 8 nucleotides align to TRBD1. The trim removed 3 bases at V and 12 bases at J, leaving 7 bases unmatched. Per germline, CDR1 MNHNS and CDR2 SASEGT. This CDR3 is 13 amino acids long.

V is TRBV24-1 and J is TRBJ2-3; D may correspond to TRBD1 or TRBD2 (5 bases each). The CDR3 spans 15 residues. Germline V lookup: CDR1 KGHDR, CDR2 SFDVKD. Trimming removed 2 bases at V and 1 base at J, with 9 bases between. CDR3 amino acids: CATSDSGRRTDTQYF. CDR3 DNA: TGTGCCACCAGTGATTCGGGACGGCGCACAGATACGCAGTATTTT.

This clonotype appeared a single time. The chain joins TRBV4-1 to TRBJ2-5, with TRBD1 matching 8 bases. The J call may be mistaken, given a closer DNA end match to TRBJ2-7. CDR1 is MGHRA, CDR2 YSYEKL, per germline. This CDR3 has 15 residues. The CDR3 nucleotides read TGCGCCAGCAGCGCGCCTTTACAGGGGGTCCACGAGCAGTACTTC. It is translated as CASSAPLQGVHEQYF.

This clonotype has more than one count but fewer than ten. The rearrangement links TRBV6-5 to TRBJ1-1; possible D gene TRBD1, 5 bases. Germline V lookup: CDR1 MNHEY, CDR2 SVGAGI. Trimming shortened V by 7 bases and J by 3 bases, and 12 bases separated the two germline ends. The CDR3 has 13 residues. The CDR3 spells CASIGEGYTEAFF. In nucleotides, the CDR3 is TGTGCCAGCATCGGGGAGGGGTACACTGAAGCTTTCTTT.

The table lists this clonotype with many counts. This CDR3 reads CASSSTSGRRYF. Here the CDR3 DNA reads TGTGCCAGCAGCTCGACTAGCGGGAGGAGGTATTTT. The V and J genes are TRBV11-2 and TRBJ2-3, with 13 nucleotides matching TRBD2. The CDR3 covers 12 residues. Losses at the gene ends were 4 bases for V and 14 bases for J; bases not matched to a gene: 3. Looked up from germline, CDR1 is SGHAT and CDR2 is FQNNGV.

This clonotype was picked up a small number of times. The DNA for the CDR3 is TGTGCCAGCAGCCCCGACAGGGGAGCATTTCAGTACTTC. Residues: CASSPDRGAFQYF. The J gene is TRBJ2-4, the V gene TRBV7-2, with 8 bases matching TRBD1. This CDR3 spans 13 amino acids. Per the germline V gene, CDR1 is SGHTA and CDR2 is FQGNSA. J lost 11 bases, V lost 5 bases, and 8 bases had no gene match.

V and J are TRBV6-1 and TRBJ2-7, with TRBD1 matching 9 bases. Looked up from germline, CDR1 is MNHNS and CDR2 is SASEGT. The CDR3 has 14 amino acids. V shed 2 bases, J shed 7 bases, and the junction held 6 bases outside the gene matches. CDR3: CASSEPGQGNEQYF. CDR3 nucleotides: TGTGCCAGCAGTGAACCTGGACAGGGGAATGAGCAGTACTTC.

The rearrangement uses TRBV12-3 or TRBV12-4 and TRBJ1-6, with TRBD1 identical over 7 bases. V lost 2 bases, J lost 7 bases, and 8 bases stayed unmatched. There are 16 residues in the CDR3. CDR3 protein: CASSLTAGQANSPLHF. The CDR3 nucleotides are TGTGCCAGCAGTTTAACCGCCGGACAGGCGAATTCACCCCTCCACTTT.

The chain joins TRBV25-1 to TRBJ2-1; TRBD2 matches at 9 bases. The J call is in doubt because the DNA end fits TRBJ2-7 better. This CDR3 has 14 amino acids. Germline CDR1 reads MGHDK; CDR2 reads SYGVNS. CDR3 loop: CASRGSSGDDEQYF. As DNA, the CDR3 is TGTGCCAGCAGAGGGTCTAGCGGGGATGATGAGCAGTACTTC.

This clonotype was observed a single time. The chain joins TRBV7-2 to TRBJ1-1; D gene unclear. The CDR3 has 12 amino acids. Trimming shortened V by 5 bases and J by 7 bases, and 11 bases separated the two germline ends. The germline gives CDR1 SGHTA, CDR2 FQGNSA. The CDR3 region is CASSQVGIEAFF. CDR3 sequence (DNA): TGTGCCAGCAGCCAGGTGGGAATTGAAGCTTTCTTT.

This clonotype was counted between two and nine times. The CDR3 spells CASSSGLAYKREETQYF. CDR3 bases: TGTGCCAGCAGTTCGGGACTAGCGTACAAAAGAGAGGAGACCCAGTACTTC. V gene TRBV12-3 or TRBV12-4 combines with J gene TRBJ2-5; 10 bases fit TRBD2. The J segment lost 5 bases and the V segment lost 4 bases, leaving 13 bases of the junction unmatched. This CDR3 contains 17 residues.

This clonotype was observed a few times. CDR3 DNA: TGTGCCAGCAGTGAATCGTTTGGGAGGGAGCAGTACTTC. Its translation: CASSESFGREQYF. The V gene is TRBV25-1, the J gene TRBJ2-5; TRBD2 agrees at 7 bases. This CDR3 is built from 13 residues. Germline-derived CDR1 and CDR2 are MGHDK and SYGVNS. The junction had 7 bases not matched to a gene; V was cut back by 1 base and J by 11 bases.

This clonotype was counted a few times. The chain links TRBV10-3 to TRBJ2-5, with D uncertain. Per germline, CDR1 ENHRY and CDR2 SYGVKD. Trimming cost V 0 bases and J 1 base, with 9 bases left between them. The CDR3 loop spans 15 amino acids. The CDR3 sequence is CAISESADRQETQYF. For the CDR3, the DNA is TGTGCCATCAGTGAGTCTGCCGACCGCCAAGAGACCCAGTACTTC.

The chain couples TRBV14 to TRBJ2-3; TRBD2 aligns across 8 bases. V lost 4 bases to trimming and J lost 2 bases; unmatched junction nucleotides: 8. CDR3 size: 16 residues. Looked up from germline, CDR1 is SGHDN and CDR2 is FVKESK. The CDR3 is CASSPRQRGTTDTQYF. The CDR3 DNA reads as TGTGCCAGCAGCCCCCGCCAGCGGGGGACCACAGATACGCAGTATTTT. The full variable domain, its missing parts supplied by reference TRBV14 and TRBJ2-3, is EAGVTQFPSHSVIEKGQTVTLRCDPISGHDNLYWYRRVMGKEIKFLLHFVKESKQDESGMPNNRFLAERTGGTYSTLKVQPAELEDSGVYFCASSPRQRGTTDTQYFGPGTRLTVL.

The gene calls are TRBV27 and TRBJ1-2, with a possible D match to TRBD1 (6 bases). The CDR3 is 16 residues long. In germline, CDR1 is MNHEY, CDR2 SMNVEV (reference sequence). The V end was cut by 2 bases, the J end by 1 base, with 14 bases between. The CDR3 reads CASSLTGTSDNYGYTF. CDR3 nucleotides: TGTGCCAGCAGTTTAACCGGGACATCGGATAACTATGGCTACACCTTC.

The rearrangement uses TRBV7-2 and TRBJ2-1; perhaps TRBD2 as D (5 bases). The germline V and J ends were trimmed by 4 bases and 0 bases, with 19 bases remaining between them. The CDR3 runs 18 residues. From germline, CDR1 is SGHTA and CDR2 FQGNSA. This CDR3 is CASSSKGEVSSSYNEQFF. The CDR3 DNA is TGTGCCAGCAGCTCAAAGGGAGAGGTTTCGAGCTCCTACAATGAGCAGTTCTTC.